This T cell receptor (beta chain) was sequenced for a study of T cells after posttransplantation cyclophosphamide. General study findings and limits: Recipient CMV seropositivity and CMV reactivation strongly tracked TRB clonality. Later post-transplant blood repertoires were often dominated by donor CD8+ memory clones. Tissue-infiltrating T cells from skin or gut overlapped little with blood T cells.

Cyclophosphamide on days +3 and +4 followed busulfan-fludarabine conditioning and a marrow graft. Some clones are missing from TCRdb's copy, which holds only in-frame ones; the method was immunoSEQ multiplex PCR. The table records 35,000 to 45,000 clones, roughly 73% of them present only once. Germline V gene lookup returns CDR1 SGHRS and CDR2 YFSETQ. The CDR3 sequence is 16 residues long. Trimming cost V 4 bases and J 0 bases; bases outside gene matches: 7. Of note for this clone: The antigen remains undetermined.

The source of this sequence is a female patient in her thirties or forties who received an allogeneic stem cell transplant from a related donor, was CMV-positive, and had no GVHD. Some of the T cells may derive from the graft donor. The material was CD4+ T cells sorted from blood, obtained about 1,900 days after a stem cell transplant with posttransplant cyclophosphamide. V is TRBV5-1 and J is TRBJ2-1; 7 nucleotides match TRBD2. CDR3 DNA: TGCGCCAGCAGCGGGGGAGCGGGGAGCTCCTACAATGAGCAGTTCTTC. It translates to CASSGGAGSSYNEQFF.